This T cell receptor (beta chain) came from a study of T cell changes during pregnancy in multiple sclerosis (dated by TCRdb to about 2019). With respect to the entire study: The study looked at changes in the T cell repertoire across pregnancy in women with multiple sclerosis.

The germline V gene (reference sequence) sets CDR1 to LNHDA and CDR2 to SQIVND. The germline V and J ends show losses of 5 bases and 1 base respectively, and no gene match explains 14 bases of the junction. The CDR3 holds 18 amino acids from the cysteine to the phenylalanine. Solely the CDR3 DNA is kept, with 54 bases framed from the first base. The library was obtained by the immunoSEQ multiplex PCR assay. In its TCRdb copy, this immuneACCESS table keeps in-frame sequences only and misses some clones. Where compared with another copy, unresolved V genes explain less than half of these, and the others have no known cause. The sample contains about 35,000 clones, roughly 90% of them found a single time. The top ten hold approximately 0.37% of the sample. Of note for this clone: This clone's antigen is unknown. Nothing much larger sits one base from this clone, and base qualities are not available.

Recombination linked TRBV19 to TRBJ1-5, with 7 junctional bases fitting TRBD1. Here the sequenced sample was CD4+ T cells from peripheral blood mononuclear cells, taken in the second trimester of pregnancy. The clonotype originates from a female donor with multiple sclerosis, enrolled in a pregnancy study. In nucleotide form, the sequence is TGTGCCAGTAGTCAGACAGGGATAGTGTCACGGAGCAATCAGCCCCAGCATTTT. It specifies CASSQTGIVSRSNQPQHF.